These T cell receptor beta chains were read from a single sample in a study of cytomegalovirus exposure and HLA in healthy donors. TCRdb's table, derived via immunoSEQ multiplex PCR, lists solely in-frame clones and lacks some. The table lists tens of thousands of clones, about four fifths of them singletons, with 32% in the top ten. The sample consisted of PBMCs. These TCRs come from a man aged 45-65 years in good health and CMV-seropositive. Each CDR3 is given with its conserved first and last residue. The D gene is left open where the match is weak. For some rows the clone size is stated as once, few or many, or as a class when expanded; others skip it.

j_gene: TRBJ1-1; v_gene: TRBV19; d_gene: -; abundance: -; CDR3nt: TGTGCCAGTAGTGCAGGTACAGAGGGCACTGAAGCTTTCTTT; CDR3aa: CASSAGTEGTEAFF
j_gene: TRBJ2-2; v_gene: TRBV18; d_gene: TRBD1; abundance: once; CDR3nt: TGTGCCAGCTCACGGGACAGTACGAACACCGGGGAGCTGTTTTTT; CDR3aa: CASSRDSTNTGELFF
j_gene: TRBJ2-7; v_gene: TRBV7-8; d_gene: TRBD2; abundance: -; CDR3nt: TGTGCCAGCAGCTTGTCAATCGGGACTAGCGGCTACGAGCAGTACTTC; CDR3aa: CASSLSIGTSGYEQYF
j_gene: TRBJ1-1; v_gene: TRBV6-4; d_gene: -; abundance: -; CDR3nt: TGTGCCTGCCCCCCGGAGGGAGCTTTCTTT; CDR3aa: CACPPEGAFF
j_gene: TRBJ2-7; v_gene: TRBV5-1; d_gene: -; abundance: -; CDR3nt: TGCGCCAGCAGCTTGGAGACGGAGGCGTACGAGCAGTACTTC; CDR3aa: CASSLETEAYEQYF
j_gene: TRBJ1-1; v_gene: TRBV4-1; d_gene: -; abundance: -; CDR3nt: TGCGCCAGCAGCCAAGATCTCCCCCTGAACACTGAAGCTTTCTTT; CDR3aa: CASSQDLPLNTEAFF
j_gene: TRBJ2-7; v_gene: TRBV19; d_gene: TRBD2; abundance: -; CDR3nt: TGTGCCAGTAGTATCACTGGCGGGAGGGCCGGGCTCCACGAGCAGTACTTC; CDR3aa: CASSITGGRAGLHEQYF
j_gene: TRBJ2-7; v_gene: TRBV19; d_gene: TRBD1; abundance: -; CDR3nt: TGTGCCAGTAGTATGTCCAGGGACAGGACCTCCTACGAGCAGTACTTC; CDR3aa: CASSMSRDRTSYEQYF
j_gene: TRBJ2-2; v_gene: TRBV30; d_gene: TRBD1; abundance: -; CDR3nt: TGTGCCTGGAGTCCCCAGGGGGATTCGGGCGGGGAGCTGTTTTTT; CDR3aa: CAWSPQGDSGGELFF
j_gene: TRBJ2-1; v_gene: TRBV27; d_gene: TRBD2; abundance: -; CDR3nt: TGTGCCAGCAGTTTTCTAGCGGGACTTTACAATGAGCAGTTCTTC; CDR3aa: CASSFLAGLYNEQFF
j_gene: TRBJ2-5; v_gene: TRBV25-1; d_gene: TRBD1; abundance: once; CDR3nt: TGTGCCAGCAGTGAGACAGGGGGAATTACCCAAGAGACCCAGTACTTC; CDR3aa: CASSETGGITQETQYF
j_gene: TRBJ2-1; v_gene: TRBV21-1; d_gene: -; abundance: once; CDR3nt: TGTGCCAGCAGCAATGGCTCCAGACTAGCGGGAGAGGGGAATGAGCAGTTCTTC; CDR3aa: CASSNGSRLAGEGNEQFF
j_gene: TRBJ2-5; v_gene: TRBV10-3; d_gene: TRBD2; abundance: -; CDR3nt: TGTGCCATCAGGAGCGGGAGGGGGGAGACCCAGTACTTC; CDR3aa: CAIRSGRGETQYF
j_gene: TRBJ2-5; v_gene: TRBV9; d_gene: -; abundance: -; CDR3nt: TGTGCCAGCAGCGTAGGGCATAAAGAGACCCAGTACTTC; CDR3aa: CASSVGHKETQYF
j_gene: TRBJ2-7; v_gene: TRBV27; d_gene: TRBD2; abundance: -; CDR3nt: TGTGCCAGCAGTATGGGACTATCCCCCTACGAGCAGTACTTC; CDR3aa: CASSMGLSPYEQYF
j_gene: TRBJ1-2; v_gene: TRBV7-9; d_gene: -; abundance: -; CDR3nt: TGTGCCAGCAGCCAGAATCAGAGGCCATATGGCTACACCTTC; CDR3aa: CASSQNQRPYGYTF
j_gene: TRBJ2-1; v_gene: TRBV5-1; d_gene: TRBD1; abundance: -; CDR3nt: TGCGCCAGCAGCTTATCAGGGGGCCAGTTCTTC; CDR3aa: CASSLSGGQFF
j_gene: TRBJ1-1; v_gene: TRBV7-6; d_gene: -; abundance: -; CDR3nt: TGTGCCAGCAGCAACACAGGGAGTACTGAAGCTTTCTTT; CDR3aa: CASSNTGSTEAFF
j_gene: TRBJ1-1; v_gene: TRBV4-2; d_gene: TRBD1; abundance: once; CDR3nt: TGTGCCAGCAGCCAATCACCGGGACAGGGAAGGGACACTGAAGCTTTCTTT; CDR3aa: CASSQSPGQGRDTEAFF
j_gene: TRBJ2-1; v_gene: TRBV25-1; d_gene: TRBD1; abundance: -; CDR3nt: TGTGCCAGTACTTGGACAGGCGGGCTAGCCAATGAGCAGTTCTTC; CDR3aa: CASTWTGGLANEQFF
j_gene: TRBJ1-5; v_gene: TRBV2; d_gene: TRBD1; abundance: -; CDR3nt: TGTGCCAGCAGCGGCAGGGGGTTTAATCAGCCCCAGCATTTT; CDR3aa: CASSGRGFNQPQHF
j_gene: TRBJ2-2; v_gene: TRBV5-6; d_gene: TRBD2; abundance: -; CDR3nt: TGTGCCAGCAGCACCATCACTAGCGGGTATCATACCGGGGAGCTGTTTTTT; CDR3aa: CASSTITSGYHTGELFF
j_gene: TRBJ2-7; v_gene: TRBV7-2; d_gene: TRBD2; abundance: -; CDR3nt: TGTGCCAGCAGCTCGCCAGCGGGGGTCTCCTACGAGCAGTACTTC; CDR3aa: CASSSPAGVSYEQYF
j_gene: TRBJ1-2; v_gene: TRBV7-9; d_gene: TRBD1; abundance: -; CDR3nt: TGTTCCAGCAGCTTAGCCACAGGGGAATCCCTCTATGGCTACACCTTC; CDR3aa: CSSSLATGESLYGYTF
j_gene: TRBJ1-1; v_gene: TRBV7-2; d_gene: -; abundance: -; CDR3nt: TGTGCCAGCAGCTTAGTATTGCGGAACACTGAAGCTTTCTTT; CDR3aa: CASSLVLRNTEAFF
j_gene: TRBJ2-3; v_gene: TRBV7-2; d_gene: TRBD2; abundance: once; CDR3nt: TGTGCCAGCAGCCGTATTCCGAGCGGGAGGGGGCCAGATACGCAGTATTTT; CDR3aa: CASSRIPSGRGPDTQYF
j_gene: TRBJ2-1; v_gene: TRBV7-2; d_gene: TRBD2; abundance: -; CDR3nt: TGTGCCAGCAGCTTAATACTAGCGGGGAGCTACAATGAGCAGTTCTTC; CDR3aa: CASSLILAGSYNEQFF
j_gene: TRBJ2-2; v_gene: TRBV7-9; d_gene: -; abundance: -; CDR3nt: TGTGCCAGCAGCTTAGGAGGCGGGATCAACACCGGGGAGCTGTTTTTT; CDR3aa: CASSLGGGINTGELFF